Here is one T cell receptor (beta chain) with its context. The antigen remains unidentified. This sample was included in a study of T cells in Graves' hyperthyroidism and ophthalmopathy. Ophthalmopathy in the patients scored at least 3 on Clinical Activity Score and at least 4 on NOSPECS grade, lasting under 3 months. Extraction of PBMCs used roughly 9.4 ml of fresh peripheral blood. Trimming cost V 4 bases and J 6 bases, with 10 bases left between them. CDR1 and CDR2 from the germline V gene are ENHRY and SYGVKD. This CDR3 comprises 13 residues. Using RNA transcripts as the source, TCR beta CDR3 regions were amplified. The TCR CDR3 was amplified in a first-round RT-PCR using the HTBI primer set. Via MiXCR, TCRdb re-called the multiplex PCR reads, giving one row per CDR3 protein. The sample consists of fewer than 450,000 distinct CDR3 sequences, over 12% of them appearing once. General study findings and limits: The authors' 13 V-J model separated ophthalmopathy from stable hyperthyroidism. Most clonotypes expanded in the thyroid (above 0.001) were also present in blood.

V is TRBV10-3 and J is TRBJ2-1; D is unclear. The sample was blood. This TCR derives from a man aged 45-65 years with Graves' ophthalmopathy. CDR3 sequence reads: CAISALLGNEQFF. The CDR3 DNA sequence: TGTGCCATCAGTGCTTTACTGGGCAATGAGCAGTTCTTC.